The clone carrying this TCR beta chain was observed a handful of times. This sample was taken from a study of identical twins. Germline V gene data show CDR1 as LGHDT and CDR2 as YNNKEL (reference sequence). The CDR3 has 13 amino acids. V lost 4 bases and J 13 bases, leaving 17 bases between the germline ends. Template switching introduced a universal primer site, and the cDNA bore unique molecular identifiers. TCRdb re-analysed the 5' RACE reads in MiXCR, keeping a single row per CDR3 protein. This sample yields approximately 500,000 distinct CDR3 sequences, of which 20% to 25% are seen a single time; 2.9% belongs to the top ten. These data were also reused for a study on T cells expressing NK-cell markers. That study reports: Repertoires of TCR beta were obtained from T cells sorted as CD3+CD56+NKG2C+, CD3+CD56+NKG2C- and CD3+CD56-NKG2C+.

The source material was CD4+ T cells sorted from blood. V and J are TRBV3-1 and TRBJ1-5, with D tentatively TRBD1 (5 bases). This TCR was recovered from a woman younger than 30 in good health. CDR3 sequence reads: CASSRRPGLQQHF. For the CDR3, the DNA is TGTGCCAGCAGCCGACGACCGGGACTCCAACAGCATTTT.